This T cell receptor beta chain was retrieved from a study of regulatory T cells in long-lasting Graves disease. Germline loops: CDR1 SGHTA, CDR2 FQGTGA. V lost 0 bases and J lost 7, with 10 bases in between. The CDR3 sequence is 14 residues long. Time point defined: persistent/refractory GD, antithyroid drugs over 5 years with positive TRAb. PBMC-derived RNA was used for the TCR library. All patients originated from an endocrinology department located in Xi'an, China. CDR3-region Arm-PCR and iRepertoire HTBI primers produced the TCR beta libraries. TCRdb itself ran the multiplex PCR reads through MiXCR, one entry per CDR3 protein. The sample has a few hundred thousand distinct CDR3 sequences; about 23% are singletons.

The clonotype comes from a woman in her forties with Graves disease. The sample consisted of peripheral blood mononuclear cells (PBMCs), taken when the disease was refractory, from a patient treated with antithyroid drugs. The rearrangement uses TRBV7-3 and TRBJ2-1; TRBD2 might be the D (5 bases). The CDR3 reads CASSLTFTGNEQFF. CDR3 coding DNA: TGTGCCAGCAGCTTAACGTTTACGGGGAATGAGCAGTTCTTC. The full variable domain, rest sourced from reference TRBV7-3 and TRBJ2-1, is GAGVSQTPSNKVTEKGKYVELRCDPISGHTALYWYRQSLGQGPEFLIYFQGTGAADDSGLPNDRFFAVRPEGSVSTLKIQRTERGDSAVYLCASSLTFTGNEQFFGPGTRLTVL.